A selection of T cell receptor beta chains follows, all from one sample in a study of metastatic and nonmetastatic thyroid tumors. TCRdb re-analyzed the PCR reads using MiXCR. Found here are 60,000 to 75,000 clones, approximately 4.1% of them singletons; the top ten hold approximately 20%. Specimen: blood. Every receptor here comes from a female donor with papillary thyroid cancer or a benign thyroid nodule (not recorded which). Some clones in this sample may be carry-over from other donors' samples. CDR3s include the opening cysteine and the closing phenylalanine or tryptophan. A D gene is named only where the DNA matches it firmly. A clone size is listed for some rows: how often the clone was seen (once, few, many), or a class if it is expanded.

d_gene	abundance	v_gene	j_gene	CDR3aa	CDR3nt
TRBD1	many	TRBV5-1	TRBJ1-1	CASSPGTVPEAFF	TGCGCCAGCAGCCCGGGGACAGTCCCCGAAGCTTTCTTT
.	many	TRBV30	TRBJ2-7	CAWSQAVSYEQYF	TGTGCCTGGAGCCAAGCGGTATCCTACGAGCAGTACTTC
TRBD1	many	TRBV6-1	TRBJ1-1	CASSGGQGREAFF	TGTGCCAGCAGTGGGGGACAGGGGCGGGAAGCTTTCTTT
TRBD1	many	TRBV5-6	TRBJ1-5	CASSAGTGERPQHF	TGTGCCAGCAGCGCCGGGACAGGGGAACGGCCCCAGCATTTT
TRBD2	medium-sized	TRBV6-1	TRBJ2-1	CASRLADYINEQFF	TGTGCCAGCAGACTAGCGGACTACATAAATGAGCAGTTCTTC
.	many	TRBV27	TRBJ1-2	CASKGFLEQGYTF	TGTGCCAGCAAGGGGTTCTTGGAACAGGGCTACACCTTC
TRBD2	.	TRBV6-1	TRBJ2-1	CASILIAGGTVGDEQFF	TGTGCCAGCATCCTCATCGCGGGAGGAACTGTAGGGGATGAGCAGTTCTTC
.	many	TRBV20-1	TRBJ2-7	CSARGWREGLEQYF	TGCAGTGCTAGAGGGTGGCGGGAAGGACTCGAGCAGTACTTC
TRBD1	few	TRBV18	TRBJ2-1	CASRGAGTGPPEQFF	TGTGCCAGCCGGGGTGCCGGGACAGGCCCGCCGGAGCAGTTCTTC
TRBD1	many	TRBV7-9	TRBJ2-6	CASSLGQGTSPGANVLTF	TGTGCCAGCAGCCTAGGACAGGGGACCTCCCCTGGGGCCAACGTCCTGACTTTC
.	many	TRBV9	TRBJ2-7	CASSLPRPGEQYF	TGTGCCAGCAGCTTACCTCGACCGGGCGAGCAGTACTTC
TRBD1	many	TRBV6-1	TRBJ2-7	CASSDLPGQGTSYEQYF	TGTGCCAGCAGTGACTTACCGGGACAGGGCACCTCCTACGAGCAGTACTTC
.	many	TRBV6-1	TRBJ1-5	CASSQQVNNQPQHF	TGTGCCAGCAGTCAACAGGTCAACAATCAGCCCCAGCATTTT
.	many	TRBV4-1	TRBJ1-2	CASSQEQINYGYTF	TGCGCCAGCAGCCAAGAGCAGATTAACTATGGCTACACCTTC
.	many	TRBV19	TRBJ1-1	CASSIENMNTEAFF	TGTGCCAGTAGTATAGAGAACATGAACACTGAAGCTTTCTTT
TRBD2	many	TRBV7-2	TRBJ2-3	CASSLVGGRADTQYF	TGTGCCAGCAGCTTAGTTGGCGGGAGGGCCGATACGCAGTATTTT
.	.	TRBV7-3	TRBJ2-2	CASSLEWTGELFF	TGTGCCAGCAGCTTAGAGTGGACCGGGGAGCTGTTTTTT
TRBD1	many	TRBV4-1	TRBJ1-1	CASSPRDRSSPMNTEAFF	TGCGCCAGCAGCCCCAGGGACAGGTCATCGCCGATGAACACTGAAGCTTTCTTT
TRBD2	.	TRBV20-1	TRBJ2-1	CSARGDYYNEQFF	TGCAGTGCTAGAGGGGACTACTACAATGAGCAGTTCTTC
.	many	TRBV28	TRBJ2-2	CASSLWGAGRELFF	TGTGCCAGCAGTTTATGGGGGGCTGGCAGGGAGCTGTTTTTT
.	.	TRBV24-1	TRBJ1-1	CATSEGSTVNTEAFF	TGTGCCACCAGTGAGGGCTCGACAGTGAACACTGAAGCTTTCTTT
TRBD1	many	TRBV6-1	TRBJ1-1	CASGTTRGQGIEAFF	TGTGCCAGCGGGACGACCAGGGGACAGGGGATCGAAGCTTTCTTT
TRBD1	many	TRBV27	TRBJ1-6	CASSLRGTGGSPLHF	TGTGCCAGCAGTTTACGGGGGACAGGGGGTTCACCCCTCCACTTT
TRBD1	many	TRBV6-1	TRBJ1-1	CASSYDRVGTEAFF	TGTGCCAGCAGTTACGACAGGGTAGGCACTGAAGCTTTCTTT
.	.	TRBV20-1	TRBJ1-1	CSARDPTKGGRTEAFF	TGCAGTGCTAGAGATCCGACAAAGGGAGGGAGGACTGAAGCTTTCTTT
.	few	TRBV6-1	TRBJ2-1	CASSEAGEGYNEQFF	TGTGCCAGCAGTGAAGCGGGAGAGGGGTACAATGAGCAGTTCTTC
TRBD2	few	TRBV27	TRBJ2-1	CATGALLAGGSYEQFF	TGTGCCACCGGTGCCCTTCTAGCGGGAGGGAGTTATGAGCAGTTCTTC
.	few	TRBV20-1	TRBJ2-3	CSAKATRRTDTQYF	TGCAGTGCTAAGGCCACTCGGCGCACAGATACGCAGTATTTT
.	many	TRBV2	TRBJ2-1	CASSEQENYNEQFF	TGTGCCAGCAGTGAACAGGAAAATTACAATGAGCAGTTCTTC
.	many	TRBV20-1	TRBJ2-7	CSASRAGRPNEQYF	TGCAGTGCTAGTAGGGCAGGGCGCCCCAACGAGCAGTACTTC
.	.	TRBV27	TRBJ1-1	CASSFVGVGSTEAFF	TGTGCCAGCAGTTTTGTAGGGGTAGGGAGCACTGAAGCTTTCTTT
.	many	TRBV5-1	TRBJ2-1	CASSLRGTPSYNEQFF	TGCGCCAGCAGCCTACGGGGGACCCCGTCCTACAATGAGCAGTTCTTC
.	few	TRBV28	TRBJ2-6	CASSFVSGANVLTF	TGTGCCAGCAGTTTTGTCTCTGGGGCCAACGTCCTGACTTTC
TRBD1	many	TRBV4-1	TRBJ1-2	CASSRQGRGYTF	TGCGCCAGCAGTCGACAGGGCAGAGGCTACACCTTC
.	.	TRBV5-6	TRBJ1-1	CASSLAEENTEAFF	TGTGCCAGCAGCTTGGCCGAGGAAAACACTGAAGCTTTCTTT
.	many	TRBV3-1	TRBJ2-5	CASSQGNSVVAQYF	TGTGCCAGCAGCCAAGGGAATAGCGTAGTGGCCCAGTACTTC
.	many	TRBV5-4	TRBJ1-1	CASSPKTTGLDTEAFF	TGTGCCAGCAGCCCCAAAACTACAGGTCTGGACACTGAAGCTTTCTTT
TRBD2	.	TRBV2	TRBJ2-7	CASERPGLAEYEQYF	TGTGCCAGCGAAAGACCGGGACTAGCGGAATACGAGCAGTACTTC
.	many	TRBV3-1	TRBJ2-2	CASSHPGPTTGELFF	TGTGCCAGCAGCCACCCCGGGCCAACCACCGGGGAGCTGTTTTTT
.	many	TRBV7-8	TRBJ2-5	CASSKGGNQETQYF	TGTGCCAGCAGCAAAGGCGGGAACCAAGAGACCCAGTACTTC
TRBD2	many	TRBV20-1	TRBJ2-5	CSARAGGPTETQYF	TGCAGTGCTAGAGCGGGAGGCCCGACGGAGACCCAGTACTTC
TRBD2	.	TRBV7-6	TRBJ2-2	CASSLEVAGATGELFF	TGTGCCAGCAGCTTAGAAGTAGCGGGGGCCACCGGGGAGCTGTTTTTT
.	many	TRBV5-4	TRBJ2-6	CASSSDLVGANVLTF	TGTGCCAGCAGCTCGGACCTCGTGGGGGCCAACGTCCTGACTTTC
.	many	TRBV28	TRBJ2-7	CASEKVRGSSYEQYF	TGTGCCAGCGAGAAGGTCCGAGGTAGCTCCTACGAGCAGTACTTC
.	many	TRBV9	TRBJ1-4	CASSVGGNRVEKLFF	TGTGCCAGCAGCGTAGGAGGGAACCGGGTTGAAAAACTGTTTTTT
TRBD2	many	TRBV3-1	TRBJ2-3	CASSYGGGSSDTQYF	TGTGCCAGCAGCTACGGCGGGGGGTCGTCAGATACGCAGTATTTT
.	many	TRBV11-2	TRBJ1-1	CASSLVWGSNTEAFF	TGTGCCAGCAGCTTAGTTTGGGGATCGAACACTGAAGCTTTCTTT
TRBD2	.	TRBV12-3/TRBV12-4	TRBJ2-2	CASNLGSGIYTGELFF	TGTGCCAGCAATTTAGGTAGCGGGATTTACACGGGGGAGCTGTTTTTT
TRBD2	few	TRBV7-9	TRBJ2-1	CATSLGGEVNEQFF	TGTGCCACCTCCCTTGGGGGGGAGGTAAATGAGCAGTTCTTC
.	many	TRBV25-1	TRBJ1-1	CATWGGHTEAFF	TGTGCAACTTGGGGAGGGCACACTGAAGCTTTCTTT
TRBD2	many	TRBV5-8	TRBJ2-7	CASSSGTSGSRLSYEQYF	TGTGCCAGCAGTTCCGGGACTAGCGGGAGCAGACTGAGCTACGAGCAGTACTTC
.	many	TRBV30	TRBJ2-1	CARARSEVYNEQFF	TGTGCCCGAGCACGTAGCGAGGTTTATAATGAGCAGTTCTTC
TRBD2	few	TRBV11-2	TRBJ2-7	CASSLAGGRYEQYF	TGTGCCAGCAGCTTAGCGGGGGGGCGGTACGAGCAGTACTTC
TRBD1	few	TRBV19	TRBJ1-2	CASSGQGNANYGYTF	TGTGCCAGTAGTGGACAGGGGAACGCTAACTATGGCTACACGTTC
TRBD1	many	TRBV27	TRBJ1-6	CASSLDRTYNSPLHF	TGTGCCAGCAGTCTGGACAGGACCTATAATTCACCCCTCCACTTT
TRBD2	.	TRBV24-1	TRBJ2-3	CATTSTSGSTDTQYF	TGTGCCACCACCTCGACTAGCGGTAGCACAGATACGCAGTATTTT